The 8 T cell receptor beta chains listed next were all sequenced from one sample in a study of cytomegalovirus exposure and HLA in healthy donors. 13 Jbeta primers and 60 Vbeta primers were used for the PCR. Profiling relied on immunoSEQ multiplex PCR, and the TCRdb table lists in-frame clones only, not all of them. Here the sample spans tens of thousands of clones, over 90% being singletons. The sequencing input was PBMCs. These receptors were obtained from a woman aged 18-35 years in good health and CMV-seronegative.

The chain carries TRBV19 and TRBJ1-4, with D maybe TRBD1 (5 bases). Trimming took 7 bases from V and 6 from J, leaving 15 bases between them. This CDR3 comprises 14 residues. Germline assignment: CDR1 LNHDA and CDR2 SQIVND (reference sequence). In DNA, the CDR3 is TGTGCCAGTATCGACCAGGGTGTTGATGAAAAACTGTTTTTT. Residues: CASIDQGVDEKLFF.

Of note for this clone: Within the sample, other DNA sequences also encode this same CDR3. CDR3 residues: CASSSRQAVYGYTF. CDR3 coding DNA: TGTGCCAGCAGCTCTAGACAGGCGGTCTACGGCTACACCTTC. The chain combines TRBV7-2 with TRBJ1-2; TRBD1 is a possible D gene (6 bases). The CDR3 runs to 14 residues. Trimming shortened V by 4 bases and J by 8 bases, and 17 bases separated the two germline ends. Germline CDR1 reads SGHTA; CDR2 reads FQGNSA.

The chain has TRBV6-5 and TRBJ1-5; 8 bases map to TRBD1. There are 14 residues in the CDR3. The germline gives CDR1 MNHEY, CDR2 SVGAGI. V trimming: 6 bases; J trimming: 4 bases; junction bases outside the gene matches: 5. DNA for the CDR3: TGTGCCAGCAGAAAGGACAGGGATAATCAGCCCCAGCATTTT. Translation: CASRKDRDNQPQHF.

The genes are TRBV27 and TRBJ2-1, with D possibly matching TRBD1 (5 bases). CDR3 length: 16 amino acids. V was clipped by 6 bases and J by 8 bases, with 23 bases between them. The germline CDR1 and CDR2 sequences are MNHEY and SMNVEV (reference sequence). In DNA form, the CDR3 reads TGTGCCAGCAGCCCCCCACCCCGTTGGGGCACGTATGAGCAGTTCTTC. Protein product: CASSPPPRWGTYEQFF.

V usage is TRBV6-5 and J usage is TRBJ2-7; D is perhaps TRBD2 (7 bases). The CDR3 spans 14 residues. The ends were cut back, 2 bases at V and 6 bases at J, with 14 bases in the middle. Germline V gene lookup returns CDR1 MNHEY and CDR2 SVGAGI. DNA of the CDR3: TGTGCCAGCAGTTACAGACGGGGGGCTGCCGAGCAGTACTTC. Protein sequence: CASSYRRGAAEQYF.

This chain joins TRBV7-3 and TRBJ2-1; the match to TRBD2 covers 8 bases. Trimming took 3 bases from V and 2 from J; bases not matched to a gene: 3. The CDR3 extends over 15 amino acids. CDR1 is SGHTA and CDR2 is FQGTGA in the germline V gene. The CDR3 region has the DNA TGTGCCAGCAGCTTCGGACTAGCAGCCTACAATGAGCAGTTCTTC. Amino acids: CASSFGLAAYNEQFF. The whole variable domain, filled in from reference TRBV7-3 and TRBJ2-1, reads GAGVSQTPSNKVTEKGKYVELRCDPISGHTALYWYRQSLGQGPEFLIYFQGTGAADDSGLPNDRFFAVRPEGSVSTLKIQRTERGDSAVYLCASSFGLAAYNEQFFGPGTRLTVL.

The rearrangement uses TRBV27 and TRBJ2-7, with 10 bases identical to TRBD1. The V segment lost 5 bases and the J segment 4 bases; nucleotides outside the gene matches: 5. The CDR3 has 14 residues. Germline V CDR1 and CDR2: MNHEY, SMNVEV (reference sequence). The CDR3 here is CASSPGQGPYEQYF. The CDR3 DNA follows: TGTGCCAGCAGTCCGGGACAGGGGCCTTACGAGCAGTACTTC.

The genes are TRBV7-2 and TRBJ1-2, with D uncertain. The CDR3 is made up of 15 amino acids. V lost 1 base and J 7 bases, leaving 16 bases between the germline ends. The V gene's germline CDR1 is SGHTA and CDR2 FQGNSA. The CDR3 loop is CASSLEGNGVGGYTF. Here the CDR3 DNA reads TGTGCCAGCAGCTTAGAAGGGAACGGGGTCGGTGGCTACACCTTC.